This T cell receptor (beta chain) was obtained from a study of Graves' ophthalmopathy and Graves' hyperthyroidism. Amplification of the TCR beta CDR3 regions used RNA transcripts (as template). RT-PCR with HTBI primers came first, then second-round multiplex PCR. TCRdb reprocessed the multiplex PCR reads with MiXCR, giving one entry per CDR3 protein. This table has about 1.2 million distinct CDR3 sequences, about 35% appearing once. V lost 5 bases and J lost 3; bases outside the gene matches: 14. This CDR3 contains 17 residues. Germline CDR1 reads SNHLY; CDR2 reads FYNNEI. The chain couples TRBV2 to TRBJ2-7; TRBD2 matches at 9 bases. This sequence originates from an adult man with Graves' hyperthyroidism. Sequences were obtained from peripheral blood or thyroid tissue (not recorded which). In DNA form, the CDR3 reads TGTGCCAGCAGTAACCCGGGACTAGCCCGTGGGGTCTACGAGCAGTACTTC. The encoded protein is CASSNPGLARGVYEQYF.